This T cell receptor beta chain was identified in a study of siplizumab effects on memory and regulatory T cells (dated by TCRdb to about 2019). For the study in its entirety: Across about eight responder-stimulator pairs, mixed lymphocyte reactions were run as pairs, about 1 with siplizumab at approximately 0.92 ug/mL and about 1 without drug. The effect of the anti-CD2 antibody siplizumab on alloreactive T-cell subsets was examined in allogeneic mixed lymphocyte reactions constructed from human PBMCs. General conclusions and limits of the study: Whether proliferating Tregs from siplizumab cultures were suppressive was not functionally confirmed. A naive or memory phenotype could not be assigned to roughly 75-95% of proliferating CD4+ or CD8+ clones. Greater diversity appeared to be present in unstimulated naive T cells than in memory T cells, and a substantial contribution to the alloresponse seemed to be made by naive cells. Because sequences at frequencies below about 10^-5 were poorly captured, only a minor fraction of alloreactive clones could be mapped back to unstimulated subsets. Siplizumab significantly lowered the cumulative frequency of alloreactive sequences that could be traced to unstimulated CD4+ memory T cells. Among mappable alloreactive CD4+ clones, an average Treg-derived fraction of 68.8% was observed with siplizumab, compared with approximately 25% in control reactions.

The library was produced with the immunoSEQ multiplex PCR assay. Roughly 100,000 TCR templates per sample were assayed on the deep sequencing platform. Genomic DNA extracted from sorted T cells was used for TCRbeta CDR3 sequencing. Processing in the source paper ran as follows. The R programming language was used for the clonal analysis of the TCRbeta CDR3 data. Comparing unstimulated samples against CFSE-low samples taken after the reaction was how alloreactive CD4+ and CD8+ clones were defined. Regulatory or non-regulatory origin of alloreactive CD4+ clones was assigned by matching sequences to the sorted unstimulated Treg and non-Treg repertoires. TCRdb provides this immuneACCESS table in a form limited to in-frame rearrangements. Some clones are lacking; in checked studies, under half of them reflect an unresolved V gene, and why the rest are absent is not known. V and J calls and clone size are given by that table; D and trimming were obtained from the DNA. The sample records around 13,000 clones, less than 40% of which are singletons. Roughly a tenth of the sample rests with the top ten.

This clone was detected only a few times. Its recognized antigen is unknown. Per-base qualities were not stored, and no clone one base away is much larger. V has 4 bases trimmed and J has 4 bases trimmed; junction bases matching no gene number 8. The CDR1 and CDR2 encoded by the germline V gene are SGDLS and YYNGEE. There are 16 amino acids in the CDR3, from cysteine to phenylalanine inclusive. CDR3 DNA is the only sequence kept; it has 48 bases, read in frame from the first base. For about 6 days, cells in the mixed lymphocyte reaction were kept in coculture at 37 degrees C. After responder PBMCs were labelled with CFSE and stimulator PBMCs with Violet Dye, the two populations were combined at a 1:1 ratio. Sorted unstimulated T cells, along with proliferating T cells recovered from mixed lymphocyte reactions, underwent TCRbeta CDR3 sequencing. Fresh whole blood from 9 to 10 HLA-typed healthy donors served as the source for isolating PBMCs. Proliferating CFSE-low responder T cells were FACS-sorted after the mixed lymphocyte reaction for TCR sequencing.

Sequenced material: CFSE-low (dividing) CD8+ T cells sorted from an allogeneic mixed lymphocyte reaction. The V and J segments used are TRBV9 and TRBJ2-1; 10 central nucleotides agree with TRBD2. The sequence derives from a human donor in good health; the cells came from an allogeneic mixed lymphocyte reaction. The CDR3 amino acid sequence is: CASSSSGSGTYNEQFF. Here is the DNA: TGTGCCAGCAGCTCTAGCGGGAGCGGGACTTACAATGAGCAGTTCTTC.